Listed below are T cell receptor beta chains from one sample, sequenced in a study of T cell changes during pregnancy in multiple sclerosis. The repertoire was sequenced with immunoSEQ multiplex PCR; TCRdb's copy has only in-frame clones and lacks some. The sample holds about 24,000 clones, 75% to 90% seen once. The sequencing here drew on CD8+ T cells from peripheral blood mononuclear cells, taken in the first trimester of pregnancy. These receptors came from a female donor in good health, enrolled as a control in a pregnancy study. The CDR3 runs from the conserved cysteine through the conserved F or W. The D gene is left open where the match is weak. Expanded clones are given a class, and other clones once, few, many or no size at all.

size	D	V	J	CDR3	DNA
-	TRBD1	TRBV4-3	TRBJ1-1	CASSQDTGASEAFF	TGCGCCAGCAGCCAAGATACAGGGGCCAGTGAAGCTTTCTTT
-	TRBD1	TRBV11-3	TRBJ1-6	CASSLGQGGEVSSPLHF	TGTGCCAGCAGCTTAGGACAGGGGGGAGAGGTGAGCTCACCCCTCCACTTT
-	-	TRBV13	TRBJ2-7	CASSRHLTGTSYEQYF	TGTGCCAGCAGCCGCCATCTGACAGGGACTTCCTACGAGCAGTACTTC
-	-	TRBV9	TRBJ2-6	CASSVRRAGANVLTF	TGTGCCAGCAGCGTCCGGCGGGCTGGGGCCAACGTCCTGACTTTC
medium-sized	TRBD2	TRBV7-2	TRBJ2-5	CASSLGSPSGGETQYF	TGTGCCAGCAGCTTAGGATCGCCTAGCGGGGGGGAGACCCAGTACTTC
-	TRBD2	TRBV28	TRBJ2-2	CASSLTSETGELFF	TGTGCCAGCAGTTTGACTAGCGAAACCGGGGAGCTGTTTTTT
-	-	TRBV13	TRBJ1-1	CASSSGGVGEAFF	TGTGCCAGCAGCTCCGGGGGAGTTGGGGAAGCTTTCTTT
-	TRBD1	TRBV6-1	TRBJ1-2	CASSESGGPYGYTF	TGTGCCAGCAGTGAATCAGGGGGTCCCTATGGCTACACCTTC
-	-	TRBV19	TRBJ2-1	CASLDSGNEQFF	TGTGCCAGCTTGGACTCGGGGAATGAGCAGTTCTTC
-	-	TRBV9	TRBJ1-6	CASSVTQLNSPLHF	TGTGCCAGCAGCGTGACACAGCTAAATTCACCCCTCCACTTT
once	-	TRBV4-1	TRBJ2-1	CASSQVGYNEQFF	TGCGCCAGCAGCCAAGTCGGCTACAATGAGCAGTTCTTC
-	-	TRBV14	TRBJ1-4	CASSQREKLFF	TGTGCCAGCAGCCAGCGGGAAAAACTGTTTTTT
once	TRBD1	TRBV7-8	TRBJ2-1	CASSPDRVEQFF	TGTGCCAGCAGTCCGGACAGGGTTGAGCAGTTCTTC
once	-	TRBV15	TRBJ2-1	CATSRDITEQFF	TGTGCCACCAGCAGAGATATAACAGAGCAGTTCTTC
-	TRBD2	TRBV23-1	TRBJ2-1	CASSLAAGTSGGLYVYNEQFF	TGCGCCAGCAGTCTCGCGGCCGGGACTAGCGGGGGCCTATACGTCTACAATGAGCAGTTCTTC
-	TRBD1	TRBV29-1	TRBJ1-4	CSVESDRGIEKLFF	TGCAGCGTTGAATCGGACAGGGGGATTGAAAAACTGTTTTTT
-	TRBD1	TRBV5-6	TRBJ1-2	CASSWTGFLNDGYTF	TGTGCCAGCAGCTGGACAGGGTTTTTGAATGATGGCTACACCTTC
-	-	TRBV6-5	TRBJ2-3	CASSYAGAATDTQYF	TGTGCCAGCAGTTACGCAGGGGCGGCCACAGATACGCAGTATTTT
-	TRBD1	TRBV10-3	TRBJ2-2	CAISEGTVINTGELFF	TGTGCCATCAGTGAGGGGACAGTGATAAACACCGGGGAGCTGTTTTTT
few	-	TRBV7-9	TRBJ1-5	CASRPGRGSGEPQHF	TGTGCCAGCAGACCCGGCAGGGGAAGTGGGGAGCCCCAGCATTTT
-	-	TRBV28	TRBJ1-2	CASSLPPPGSGYYGYTF	TGTGCCAGCAGTTTACCTCCCCCGGGGAGCGGCTACTATGGCTACACCTTC
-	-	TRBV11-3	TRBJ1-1	CASSFARNTEAFF	TGTGCCAGCAGCTTCGCGAGGAACACTGAAGCTTTCTTT
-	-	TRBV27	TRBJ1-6	CASSPGQANSPLHF	TGTGCCAGCAGTCCTGGGCAAGCAAATTCACCCCTCCACTTT
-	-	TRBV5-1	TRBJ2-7	CASSLVGDYEQYF	TGCGCCAGCAGCTTGGTGGGGGACTACGAGCAGTACTTC
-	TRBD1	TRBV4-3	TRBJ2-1	CASSQVYGTGGYEQFF	TGCGCCAGCAGCCAAGTTTACGGGACAGGGGGCTATGAGCAGTTCTTC
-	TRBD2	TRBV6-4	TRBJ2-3	CASSDASGGAPDTQYF	TGTGCCAGCAGTGACGCTAGCGGGGGGGCACCAGATACGCAGTATTTT
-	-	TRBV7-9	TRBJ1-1	CASSVVSPSAFF	TGTGCCAGCAGCGTAGTGAGTCCGTCAGCTTTCTTT
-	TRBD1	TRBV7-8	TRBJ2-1	CASSLGTIGQGRNEQFF	TGTGCCAGCAGCTTAGGTACTATCGGACAGGGTAGGAATGAGCAGTTCTTC
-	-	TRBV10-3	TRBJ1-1	CAISESTDEAFF	TGTGCCATCAGTGAGTCAACAGATGAAGCTTTCTTT
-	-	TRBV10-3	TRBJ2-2	CAISSGTANTGELFF	TGTGCCATCAGTTCAGGAACCGCGAACACCGGGGAGCTGTTTTTT
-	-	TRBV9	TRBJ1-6	CASSPLRGDSYNSPLHF	TGTGCCAGCAGCCCCCTTCGGGGGGACTCCTATAATTCACCCCTCCACTTT
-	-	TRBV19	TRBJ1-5	CASSITGIKPQHF	TGTGCCAGTAGTATTACAGGGATCAAGCCCCAGCATTTT
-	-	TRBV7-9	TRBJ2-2	CASSGQNTGELFF	TGTGCCAGCAGTGGGCAGAACACCGGGGAGCTGTTTTTT
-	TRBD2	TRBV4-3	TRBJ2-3	CASSQTAGGRTDTQYF	TGCGCCAGCAGCCAGACGGCGGGGGGACGCACAGATACGCAGTATTTT